The 28 T cell receptor beta chains presented below share a single source sample, sequenced in a study of metastatic and nonmetastatic thyroid tumors. Not a single patient had been given any form of treatment at any point before undergoing thyroid surgery. Through MiXCR, TCRdb re-clonotyped the PCR reads. The sample has 21,000 or so clones, roughly 22% seen once. The material sequenced was blood. Every receptor here comes from a female donor with papillary thyroid cancer or a benign thyroid nodule (not recorded which). Some clones in this sample may be carry-over from other donors' samples.

The V and J genes are TRBV7-6 and TRBJ1-4; D is possibly TRBD1 (5 bases). The CDR3 contains 14 residues. Trimming stripped 6 bases from V and 8 bases from J, with 16 bases between. CDR1 is SGHVS and CDR2 is FNYEAQ in the germline V gene. CDR3 sequence reads: CASSLPRDEEKLFF. CDR3 sequence (DNA): TGTGCCAGCAGTTTACCCAGGGATGAGGAAAAACTGTTTTTT.

The rearrangement uses TRBV7-3 and TRBJ2-1, with a tentative D call TRBD2 (5 bases). The length of the CDR3 is 16 residues. V shed 3 bases and J shed 4 bases, with 16 bases lying between them. Germline V gene data show CDR1 as SGHTA and CDR2 as FQGTGA. DNA for the CDR3: TGTGCCAGCAGCTTTACCAGCGGAGACTATTACAATGAGCAGTTCTTC. Translation: CASSFTSGDYYNEQFF.

In this sample, this clone turned up many times. The chain joins TRBV28 to TRBJ2-6, with D possibly TRBD1 on 5 matching bases. V lost 3 bases and J 0 bases, leaving 9 bases between the germline ends. Germline-derived CDR1 and CDR2 are MDHEN and SYDVKM. The CDR3 is made up of 16 amino acids. The CDR3 here is CASSFQGTSGANVLTF. In DNA form, the CDR3 reads TGTGCCAGCAGTTTCCAGGGTACCTCTGGGGCCAACGTCCTGACTTTC. Variable domain in full (rest from reference TRBV28 and TRBJ2-6): DVKVTQSSRYLVKRTGEKVFLECVQDMDHENMFWYRQDPGLGLRLIYFSYDVKMKEKGDIPEGYSVSREKKERFSLILESASTNQTSMYLCASSFQGTSGANVLTFGAGSRLTVL.

This sequence joins TRBV5-1 and TRBJ1-1; D ambiguous. CDR3 length: 15 residues. Germline CDR1 and CDR2: SGHRS and YFSETQ. V was clipped by 3 bases and J by 3 bases, with 15 bases between them. In nucleotides, the CDR3 is TGCGCCAGCAGCTCGGGTACAGTGAAGGACACTGAAGCTTTCTTT. Its translation is CASSSGTVKDTEAFF.

This clone has just a few counts. The gene calls are TRBV6-1 and TRBJ1-6; 9 nucleotides agree with TRBD1. CDR1 and CDR2 (germline): MNHNS, SASEGT. The J segment lost 7 bases and the V segment lost 5 bases, leaving 6 bases of the junction unmatched. This CDR3 region has 15 residues. The CDR3 nucleotides are TGTGCCAGCAGTATGGGGACAGGGAGGAATTCACCCCTCCACTTT. This gives the protein CASSMGTGRNSPLHF.

This clone was seen many times. The V and J genes are TRBV7-9 and TRBJ2-7; either TRBD1 or TRBD2 may supply D (5 bases each). V gave up 4 bases and J gave up 6 bases, with 13 bases separating them. CDR1 SEHNR and CDR2 FQNEAQ come from the germline V gene (reference sequence). The CDR3 has 13 residues. This CDR3 reads CASSSTAEVEQYF. CDR3 bases: TGTGCCAGCAGCTCGACAGCGGAGGTCGAGCAGTACTTC.

By sample fraction, this clone is medium-sized (0.01 to 0.1%). The V call is TRBV4-1, the J call TRBJ1-3; D gene uncertain. Germline V lookup: CDR1 MGHRA, CDR2 YSYEKL. This CDR3 contains 16 residues. V dropped 0 bases and J dropped 0 bases, with 9 bases sitting between them. The chain's CDR3 is CASSQDTTASGNTIYF. CDR3 sequence (DNA): TGCGCCAGCAGCCAAGATACCACAGCCTCTGGAAACACCATATATTTT.

This clone is labeled as medium-sized. The V and J genes are TRBV6-1 and TRBJ1-3; D is unresolved. The V end was cut by 2 bases, the J end by 4 bases, with 15 bases between. In germline, CDR1 is MNHNS, CDR2 SASEGT. The CDR3 totals 16 residues. In DNA form, the CDR3 reads TGTGCCAGCAGTGAAACCCCGGGGATATCCGGAAACACCATATATTTT. Translated, it gives CASSETPGISGNTIYF.

This clone was seen ten or more times. The V gene is TRBV11-3, the J gene TRBJ2-3; 11 bases are shared with TRBD2. Trimming took 5 bases from V and 4 from J; bases not matched to a gene: 8. The CDR3 consists of 16 residues. Germline V lookup: CDR1 SGHNT, CDR2 YENEEA. The CDR3 protein is CASSPRTSGSADTQYF. CDR3 bases: TGTGCCAGCAGCCCGCGGACTAGCGGGTCGGCAGATACGCAGTATTTT.

This clone has a count of ten or more. The J gene is TRBJ1-5, the V gene TRBV19; no definite D call. This CDR3 is 14 amino acids long. Germline V CDR1 and CDR2: LNHDA, SQIVND (reference sequence). Trimming took off 6 bases at V and 1 base at J, with 10 bases between the two ends. The CDR3 bases are TGTGCCAGTAGGGGCAGAACAAGCAATCAGCCCCAGCATTTT. Protein sequence: CASRGRTSNQPQHF. Full variable domain (remainder filled in from reference TRBV19 and TRBJ1-5): DGGITQSPKYLFRKEGQNVTLSCEQNLNHDAMYWYRQDPGQGLRLIYYSQIVNDFQKGDIAEGYSVSREKKESFPLTVTSAQKNPTAFYLCASRGRTSNQPQHFGDGTRLSIL.

The chain is built from TRBV5-1 and TRBJ2-2, with 8 nucleotides matching TRBD1. Unmatched junction bases numbered 2, after V lost 0 bases and J lost 4 bases. This CDR3 comprises 15 residues. Germline V gives CDR1 SGHRS, CDR2 YFSETQ. The CDR3 sequence is CASSLATGGTGELFF. CDR3 bases: TGCGCCAGCAGCTTGGCCACAGGGGGCACCGGGGAGCTGTTTTTT.

This clone was counted at least ten times. V is TRBV27 and J is TRBJ1-2; D is undetermined. V dropped 0 bases and J dropped 7 bases, with 12 bases sitting between them. This CDR3 has 14 residues. The germline V gene has CDR1 MNHEY and CDR2 SMNVEV (reference sequence). The chain's CDR3 is CASSLSINVGGYTF. The CDR3 coding sequence is TGTGCCAGCAGTTTATCGATAAATGTGGGTGGCTACACCTTC.

This clone showed up many times. The chain links TRBV5-6 to TRBJ2-3; D is uncertain. CDR3 size: 12 residues. The V and J ends lost 2 bases and 4 bases respectively, with 5 bases between them. In germline, CDR1 is SGHDT, CDR2 YYEEEE. The CDR3 here is CASSFSSDTQYF. The CDR3 DNA reads TGTGCCAGCAGCTTTAGTTCAGATACGCAGTATTTT.

In this sample, this clone turned up a few times. The rearrangement joins TRBV28 to TRBJ1-6; 7 positions agree with TRBD1. The CDR3 covers 17 residues. In germline, CDR1 is MDHEN, CDR2 SYDVKM. J was trimmed by 0 bases and V by 5 bases; bases with no gene match: 7. As DNA, the CDR3 is TGTGCCAGCAGTCTCCAGACAGGGAGCTCCTATAATTCACCCCTCCACTTT. This sequence encodes CASSLQTGSSYNSPLHF. The complete variable domain, with remaining parts taken from reference TRBV28 and TRBJ1-6, reads DVKVTQSSRYLVKRTGEKVFLECVQDMDHENMFWYRQDPGLGLRLIYFSYDVKMKEKGDIPEGYSVSREKKERFSLILESASTNQTSMYLCASSLQTGSSYNSPLHFGNGTRLTVT.

The V call is TRBV11-2, the J call TRBJ1-1; no definite D call. The ends were cut back, 4 bases at V and 6 bases at J, with 15 bases in the middle. From germline, CDR1 is SGHAT and CDR2 FQNNGV. This CDR3 spans 14 amino acids. CDR3 amino acids: CASSSRAGGAEAFF. In nucleotides, the CDR3 is TGTGCCAGCAGCTCCCGGGCTGGAGGTGCTGAAGCTTTCTTT.

As concerns this clone: A junction boundary mismatches the germline segment, possibly from a read error. The V and J genes are TRBV6-2 or TRBV6-3 and TRBJ1-2; D gene uncertain. The germline V gene encodes CDR1 MNHEY and CDR2 SVGEGT. This CDR3 contains 15 residues. The CDR3 nucleotides read TGTTCCAGCAGTTACGGGTGGCGGAGAGGCGAAGGCTACACCTTC. Translating gives CSSSYGWRRGEGYTF.

Details on this clone: It may be a read error: a sequence one base away is much more abundant. This rearrangement joins TRBV9 to TRBJ2-3; D remains ambiguous. The CDR3 spans 16 residues. Trimming shortened V by 4 bases and J by 4 bases, and 19 bases separated the two germline ends. In germline, CDR1 is SGDLS, CDR2 YYNGEE. The CDR3 DNA reads TGTGCCAGCAGCAGCGTGAGCGTGACTGTCGCAGATACGCAGTATTTT. Translating it yields CASSSVSVTVADTQYF.

This clone was seen ten or more times. The V call is TRBV5-1, the J call TRBJ1-1, with D tentatively TRBD1 (5 bases). This CDR3 is 15 amino acids long. Trimming left V 5 bases short and J 0 bases short, with 14 bases between. Germline V gene data show CDR1 as SGHRS and CDR2 as YFSETQ. Here the CDR3 DNA reads TGCGCCAGCAGGCTGGGGGTGACAGTGAACACTGAAGCTTTCTTT. This codes for CASRLGVTVNTEAFF. Variable domain in full (rest from reference TRBV5-1 and TRBJ1-1): KAGVTQTPRYLIKTRGQQVTLSCSPISGHRSVSWYQQTPGQGLQFLFEYFSETQRNKGNFPGRFSGRQFSNSRSEMNVSTLELGDSALYLCASRLGVTVNTEAFFGQGTRLTVV.

This clone counts as medium-sized. This sequence joins TRBV6-1 and TRBJ2-7; D is possibly TRBD2 (5 bases). The CDR3 is 12 residues long. Germline V gives CDR1 MNHNS, CDR2 SASEGT. Trimming pared 8 bases from V and 4 bases from J, leaving 12 bases between. The CDR3 region has the DNA TGTGCCAGCGGAGGAGGCAAGTACGAGCAGTACTTC. It is translated as CASGGGKYEQYF.

This clone was picked up many times. V and J are TRBV19 and TRBJ2-1, with 10 bases fitting TRBD2. Looked up from germline, CDR1 is LNHDA and CDR2 is SQIVND (reference sequence). The CDR3 extends over 16 amino acids. Trimming removed 4 bases from V and 3 bases from J; junction bases left unmatched: 6. In nucleotides, the CDR3 is TGTGCCAGTAGTACTCGGACTAGCGGACACTACAATGAGCAGTTCTTC. It codes for CASSTRTSGHYNEQFF.

In this sample, this clone turned up many times. The rearrangement links TRBV13 to TRBJ2-4; 12 bases line up with TRBD2. After removal of 2 bases from V and 0 bases from J, the junction contained 11 bases not matched to a gene. This CDR3 comprises 20 residues. Germline CDR1 reads PRHDT; CDR2 reads FYEKMQ (reference sequence). The CDR3 here is CASSLFRGPTSGRAKNIQYF. For the CDR3, the DNA is TGTGCCAGCAGCTTATTCCGGGGGCCGACTAGCGGGAGAGCCAAAAACATTCAGTACTTC.

This clone was detected ten times or more. This chain connects TRBV6-1 to TRBJ2-1, with a possible D match to TRBD2 (5 bases). This CDR3 is built from 13 residues. The V and J ends lost 7 bases and 9 bases respectively, with 16 bases between them. Germline lookup yields CDR1 MNHNS and CDR2 SASEGT. The CDR3 coding sequence is TGTGCCAGCACCCCCCCCGGGGTGTTTGAGCAGTTCTTC. The encoded protein is CASTPPGVFEQFF.

Ten or more counts support this clone. The J gene is TRBJ2-2, the V gene TRBV29-1; D tentatively fits TRBD1 or TRBD2 (6 bases each). From germline, CDR1 is SQVTM and CDR2 ANQGSEA. The V end was cut by 3 bases, the J end by 6 bases, with 32 bases between. The CDR3 has 20 amino acids. CDR3 sequence reads: CSVDLVTRRGFLGGPGELFF. The CDR3 DNA is TGCAGCGTTGACCTTGTGACTAGAAGGGGGTTCTTAGGGGGTCCCGGGGAGCTGTTTTTT.

At least ten counts were recorded for this clone. This chain joins TRBV10-1 and TRBJ2-2; D is perhaps TRBD1 (5 bases). This CDR3 spans 15 amino acids. Germline V gene data show CDR1 as WNHNN and CDR2 as SYGVQD (reference sequence). Trimming took off 3 bases at V and 1 base at J, with 9 bases between the two ends. The CDR3 region is CASSDLDRNTGELFF. The CDR3 DNA reads TGCGCCAGCAGTGACCTCGACAGGAACACCGGGGAGCTGTTTTTT.

This clone was found many times. The rearrangement joins TRBV9 to TRBJ2-7; D possibly corresponds to TRBD1 (5 bases). CDR3 length: 13 residues. V was cut by 0 bases and J by 5 bases, with 9 bases left in between. Germline V lookup: CDR1 SGDLS, CDR2 YYNGEE. DNA for the CDR3: TGTGCCAGCAGCGTAGGTAGGGGCCACGAGCAGTACTTC. This translates into CASSVGRGHEQYF.

Comments on this clone: It is likely a read error, because the conserved phenylalanine at the end of the CDR3 is missing. This sequence joins TRBV9 and TRBJ1-2, with a weak D call TRBD1 (5 bases). The germline V gene encodes CDR1 SGDLS and CDR2 YYNGEE. The CDR3 totals 15 residues. CDR3 sequence (DNA): TGTGACAGCAGCCCGGGAGGGGCAGCTACTTATGGCTACACCTCC. This encodes CDSSPGGAATYGYTS.

This sequence joins TRBV20-1 and TRBJ1-5; D not certain. Deletions cut 3 bases from V and 2 bases from J, with 14 bases between. Germline loops: CDR1 DFQATT, CDR2 SNEGSKA (reference sequence). The CDR3 contains 15 residues. Here the CDR3 DNA reads TGCAGTGCTAGGGTACGGTACGGGGGCAATCAGCCCCAGCATTTT. As protein: CSARVRYGGNQPQHF.

Ten or more counts support this clone. This chain links TRBV5-4 with TRBJ2-7; TRBD2 matches at 8 bases. V was clipped by 3 bases and J by 7 bases; unmatched bases: 9. The CDR3 sequence is 14 residues long. Germline CDR1 and CDR2: SGHNT and YYREEE (reference sequence). The CDR3 loop reads CASSSPGVAGEQYF. The CDR3 bases are TGTGCCAGCAGCTCACCGGGGGTAGCGGGGGAGCAGTACTTC.